The 14 T cell receptor beta chains below were found in one sample sequenced in a study of blood T cells in healthy people across ages (dated by TCRdb to between 2015 and 2017). The protocol used for the library was 5' RACE. Data came from an Illumina HiSeq 2500. A second PCR of roughly 6 to 12 cycles was performed with a sample-barcoded 5' primer and a J-beta primer mix. Using fastp at Q25 and MiXCR, TCRdb reprocessed the public reads and kept productive beta chains. Each CDR3 protein gets just one entry, which takes the most common genes and DNA from the rows behind it. The sample table lists hundreds of thousands of distinct CDR3 sequences, 52% of them with a count of one. The biggest ten clones account for roughly 12% of the sample. Sequencing was carried out using blood. The receptors derive from an elderly woman in good health.

This clonotype was found a few times. A read error is possible here, since a much larger clone lies one base away. The chain uses TRBV18 and TRBJ2-7, with D maybe TRBD2 (6 bases). Deletions cut 1 base from V and 7 bases from J, with 8 bases between. The germline V gene has CDR1 KGHSH and CDR2 LQKENI. CDR3 size: 12 residues. CDR3 sequence (DNA): TGTGCCAGCTCACCACTAGCGGATGAGCAGTACTTC. Protein sequence: CASSPLADEQYF. Drawing the rest from reference TRBV18 and TRBJ2-7, the complete variable domain is NAGVMQNPRHLVRRRGQEARLRCSPMKGHSHVYWYRQLPEEGLKFMVYLQKENIIDESGMPKERFSAEFPKEGPSILRIQQVVRGDSAAYFCASSPLADEQYFGPGTRLTVT.

The chain combines TRBV6-5 with TRBJ1-1; D is unclear. CDR1 and CDR2 from the germline V gene are MNHEY and SVGAGI. The CDR3 is 11 residues long. Deletions cut 6 bases from V and 8 bases from J, with 10 bases between. The CDR3 region has the DNA TGTGCCAGCAGGCGAGGGCGAGAAGCTTTCTTT. This codes for CASRRGREAFF.

As for this clonotype: A much larger clone differs from this one at a single base, so this may be a read error. J is TRBJ2-5 and V is TRBV20-1, with 11 bases that match TRBD2. V lost 3 bases, J lost 11 bases, and 11 bases stayed unmatched. The CDR3 has 14 amino acids. CDR1 DFQATT and CDR2 SNEGSKA come from the germline V gene (reference sequence). As DNA, the CDR3 is TGCAGTGCTAGGCTAGCGGGAGGTGGAGATGAGCAGTACTTC. The encoded protein is CSARLAGGGDEQYF.

The rearrangement joins TRBV24-1 to TRBJ1-2, with no clear D. The V end was cut by 4 bases, the J end by 6 bases, with 17 bases between. Germline loops: CDR1 KGHDR, CDR2 SFDVKD. This CDR3 is 15 amino acids long. CDR3 sequence: CATSEPRRRRDGYTF. DNA for the CDR3: TGTGCCACCAGTGAGCCCCGACGGCGTAGGGATGGCTACACCTTC.

This clonotype was seen many times. The chain uses TRBV6-6 and TRBJ1-2, with no clear D. The CDR3 is 15 residues long. V was cut by 0 bases and J by 1 base, with 9 bases left in between. In germline, CDR1 is MNHNY, CDR2 SVGAGI (reference sequence). Here the CDR3 reads CASSYSRAVNYGYTF. CDR3 DNA sequence: TGTGCCAGCAGTTACTCGAGGGCAGTTAACTATGGCTACACCTTC.

This clonotype appeared a few times. The genes are TRBV12-3 or TRBV12-4 and TRBJ2-1, with D unclear. The DNA end lines up better with TRBJ2-7; the J call may be wrong. The CDR3 runs to 14 residues. CDR3 in amino acids: CASSTDRSYNEQYF. The CDR3, as DNA: TGTGCCAGTAGCACGGACCGCTCCTACAATGAGCAGTACTTC.

The J gene is TRBJ2-7, the V gene TRBV20-1; perhaps TRBD1 as D (5 bases). The CDR3 is 14 amino acids. V was pared by 6 bases and J by 3 bases, with 18 bases between. Germline CDR1 is DFQATT and CDR2 is SNEGSKA (reference sequence). The CDR3 bases are TGCAGTGCCGCCCAGGACACAAACATCTACGAGCAGTACTTC. This translates into CSAAQDTNIYEQYF.

Notes on this clonotype: This sequence may be a read error, since a much larger clone differs from it by one base. J is TRBJ2-3 and V is TRBV29-1; no reliable D call. The CDR3 runs 13 residues. Trimming removed 8 bases at V and 4 bases at J, with 16 bases between. In germline, CDR1 is SQVTM, CDR2 ANQGSEA. The CDR3 DNA reads TGCAGCTGGTGGGGTCAGGTCGCAGATACGCAGTATTTT. Protein: CSWWGQVADTQYF.

With regard to this clonotype: A junction boundary mismatches the germline segment, possibly from a read error. The V gene is TRBV12-3 or TRBV12-4, the J gene TRBJ1-5; D perhaps matches TRBD1 (6 bases). The CDR3 consists of 15 residues. CDR3 sequence: CTSSLSDRSNQPQHF. CDR3 DNA sequence: TGTACCAGCAGTTTATCGGACAGAAGCAATCAGCCCCAGCATTTT.

The chain combines TRBV20-1 with TRBJ2-5, with TRBD2 matching 9 bases. Trimming removed 6 bases from V and 4 bases from J; junction bases left unmatched: 9. Per the germline V gene, CDR1 is DFQATT and CDR2 is SNEGSKA (reference sequence). The CDR3 runs to 14 residues. The DNA for the CDR3 is TGCAGTGCCCAACCAAATAGCGGGGGAGAGACCCAGTACTTC. Its protein is CSAQPNSGGETQYF.

This clonotype came up many times. The CDR3 sequence: CASSLAPRAANYGYTF. The CDR3 nucleotides read TGTGCCAGCAGCTTAGCGCCCAGGGCAGCTAACTATGGCTACACCTTC. V usage is TRBV7-2 and J usage is TRBJ1-2, with D possibly TRBD1 on 5 matching bases. Trimming removed 0 bases from V and 0 bases from J, with 11 bases in between. The CDR3 is 16 residues long. Looked up from germline, CDR1 is SGHTA and CDR2 is FQGNSA.

This clonotype was recorded many times. The gene calls are TRBV6-5 and TRBJ2-3; unclear D gene. Trimming shortened V by 0 bases and J by 2 bases, and 6 bases separated the two germline ends. Looked up from germline, CDR1 is MNHEY and CDR2 is SVGAGI. The CDR3 totals 14 residues. The CDR3 DNA sequence: TGTGCCAGCAGTTACTCGGGCATCACAGATACGCAGTATTTT. Translating gives CASSYSGITDTQYF.

As concerns this clonotype: At one end the junction does not follow the germline gene, possibly because of a read error. The chain carries TRBV20-1 and TRBJ1-1; D is possibly TRBD1 (5 bases). The CDR3 totals 12 residues. The V gene's germline CDR1 is DFQATT and CDR2 SNEGSKA (reference sequence). Here the CDR3 reads CGAPRGRTEAFF. Written as DNA, the CDR3 is TGCGGTGCTCCTCGGGGCCGAACTGAAGCTTTCTTT.

This clonotype appeared many times. The rearrangement joins TRBV10-3 to TRBJ2-3; possibly TRBD1 for D (5 bases). This CDR3 contains 14 residues. With 9 bases removed from V and 3 bases from J, the gap between germline ends came to 16 bases. CDR1 and CDR2 (germline): ENHRY, SYGVKD. CDR3 amino acids: CAMQGAARTDTQYF. CDR3 nucleotides: TGTGCCATGCAGGGTGCAGCTAGGACAGATACGCAGTATTTT.